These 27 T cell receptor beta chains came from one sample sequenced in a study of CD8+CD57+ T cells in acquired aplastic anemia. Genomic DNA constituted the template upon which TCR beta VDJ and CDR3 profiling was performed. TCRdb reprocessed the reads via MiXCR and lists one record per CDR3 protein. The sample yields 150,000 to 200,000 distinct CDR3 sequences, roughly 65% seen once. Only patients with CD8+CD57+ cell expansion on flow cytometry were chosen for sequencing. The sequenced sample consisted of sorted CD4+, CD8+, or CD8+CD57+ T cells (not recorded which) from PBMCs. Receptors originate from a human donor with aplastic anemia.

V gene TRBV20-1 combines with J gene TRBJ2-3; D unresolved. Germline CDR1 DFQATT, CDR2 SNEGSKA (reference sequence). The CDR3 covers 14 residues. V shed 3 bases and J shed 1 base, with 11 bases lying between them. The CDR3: CSASPAIGTDTQYF. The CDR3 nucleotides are TGCAGTGCTAGCCCGGCGATAGGCACAGATACGCAGTATTTT.

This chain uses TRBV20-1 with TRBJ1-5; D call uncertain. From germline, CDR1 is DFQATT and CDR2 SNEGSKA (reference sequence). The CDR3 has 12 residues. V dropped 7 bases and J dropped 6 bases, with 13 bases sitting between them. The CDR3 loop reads CSVWTRGQPQHF. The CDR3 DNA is TGCAGTGTTTGGACCCGAGGTCAGCCCCAGCATTTT.

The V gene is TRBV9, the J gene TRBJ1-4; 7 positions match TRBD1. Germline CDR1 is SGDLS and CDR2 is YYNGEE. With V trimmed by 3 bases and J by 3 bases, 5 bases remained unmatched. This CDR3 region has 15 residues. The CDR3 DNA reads TGTGCCAGCAGCGCCACCGGGACAGCTAATGAAAAACTGTTTTTT. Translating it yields CASSATGTANEKLFF. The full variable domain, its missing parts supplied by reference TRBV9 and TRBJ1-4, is DSGVTQTPKHLITATGQRVTLRCSPRSGDLSVYWYQQSLDQGLQFLIQYYNGEERAKGNILERFSAQQFPDLHSELNLSSLELGDSALYFCASSATGTANEKLFFGSGTQLSVL.

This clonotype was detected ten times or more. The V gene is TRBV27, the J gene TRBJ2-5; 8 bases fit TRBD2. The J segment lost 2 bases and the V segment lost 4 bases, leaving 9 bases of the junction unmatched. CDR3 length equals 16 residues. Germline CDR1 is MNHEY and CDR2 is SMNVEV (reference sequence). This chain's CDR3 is CASSSLAGSKQETQYF. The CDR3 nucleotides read TGTGCCAGCAGTTCTCTAGCGGGTTCTAAACAAGAGACCCAGTACTTC.

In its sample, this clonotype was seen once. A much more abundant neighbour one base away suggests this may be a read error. The CDR3 region is CASSYSSGYYDYTF. In DNA, the CDR3 is TGTGCCAGCAGTTACTCTTCAGGGTACTATGACTACACCTTC. This rearrangement joins TRBV6-5 to TRBJ1-2; perhaps TRBD1 as D (5 bases). The CDR3 length is 14 residues. CDR1 is MNHEY and CDR2 is SVGAGI in the germline V gene.

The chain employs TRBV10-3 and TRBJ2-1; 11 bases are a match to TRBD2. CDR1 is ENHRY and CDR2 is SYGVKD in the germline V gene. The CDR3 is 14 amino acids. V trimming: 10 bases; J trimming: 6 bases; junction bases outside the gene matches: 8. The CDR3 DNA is TGTGCCAGCCAGACTAGCGGGGTAAGCAATGAGCAGTTCTTC. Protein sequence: CASQTSGVSNEQFF.

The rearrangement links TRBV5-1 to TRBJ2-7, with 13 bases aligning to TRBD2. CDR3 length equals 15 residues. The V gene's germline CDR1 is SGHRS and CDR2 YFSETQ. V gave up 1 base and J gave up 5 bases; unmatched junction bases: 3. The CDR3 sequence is CASSLRGTSGNEQYF. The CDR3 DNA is TGCGCCAGCAGCTTGCGAGGGACTAGCGGGAACGAGCAGTACTTC.

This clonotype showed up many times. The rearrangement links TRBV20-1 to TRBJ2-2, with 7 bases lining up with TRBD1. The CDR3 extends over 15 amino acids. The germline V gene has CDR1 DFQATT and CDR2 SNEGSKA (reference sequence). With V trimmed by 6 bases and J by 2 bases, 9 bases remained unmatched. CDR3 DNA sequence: TGCAGTGCGGACGCCGGGACAGCTAACACCGGGGAGCTGTTTTTT. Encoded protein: CSADAGTANTGELFF.

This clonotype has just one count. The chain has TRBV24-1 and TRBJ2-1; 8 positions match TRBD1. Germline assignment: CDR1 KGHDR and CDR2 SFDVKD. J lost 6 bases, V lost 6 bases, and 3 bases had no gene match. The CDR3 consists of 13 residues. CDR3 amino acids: CATSSGQGNEQFF. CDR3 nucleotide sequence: TGTGCCACCAGTTCTGGACAGGGCAATGAGCAGTTCTTC.

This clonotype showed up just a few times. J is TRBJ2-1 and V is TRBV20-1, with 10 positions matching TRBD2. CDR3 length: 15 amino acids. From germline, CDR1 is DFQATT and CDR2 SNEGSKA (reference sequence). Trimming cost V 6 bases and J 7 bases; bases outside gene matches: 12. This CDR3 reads CSARPSAGGPNEQFF. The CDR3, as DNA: TGCAGTGCCAGGCCCTCAGCGGGGGGGCCTAATGAGCAGTTCTTC.

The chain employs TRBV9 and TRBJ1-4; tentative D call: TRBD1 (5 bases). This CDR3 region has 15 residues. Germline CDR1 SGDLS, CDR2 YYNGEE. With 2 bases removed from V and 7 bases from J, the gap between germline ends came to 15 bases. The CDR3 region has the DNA TGTGCCAGCAGCGTGGGAGCGGGGGGACTTGAAAAACTGTTTTTT. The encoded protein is CASSVGAGGLEKLFF.

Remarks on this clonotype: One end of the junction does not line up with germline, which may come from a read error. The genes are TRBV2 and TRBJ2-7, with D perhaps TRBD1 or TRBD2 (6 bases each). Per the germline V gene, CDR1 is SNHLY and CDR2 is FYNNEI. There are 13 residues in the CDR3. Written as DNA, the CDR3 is TGTGCCAGCAGAGCAGGGGAGGACGGGGAGCTGTACTTC. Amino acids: CASRAGEDGELYF.

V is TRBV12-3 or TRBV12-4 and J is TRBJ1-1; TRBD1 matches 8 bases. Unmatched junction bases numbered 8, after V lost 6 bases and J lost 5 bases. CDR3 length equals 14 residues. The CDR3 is CASRPQGGRTEAFF. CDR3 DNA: TGTGCCAGCAGACCACAGGGGGGCCGAACTGAAGCTTTCTTT.

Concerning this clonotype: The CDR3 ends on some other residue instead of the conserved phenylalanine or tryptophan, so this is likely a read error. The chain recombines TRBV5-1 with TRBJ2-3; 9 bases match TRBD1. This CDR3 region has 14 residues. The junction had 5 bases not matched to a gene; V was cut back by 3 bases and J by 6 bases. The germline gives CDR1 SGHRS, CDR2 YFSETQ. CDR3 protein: CASSSGQGLDTQYL. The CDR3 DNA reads TGCGCCAGCAGCTCGGGACAGGGACTTGATACGCAGTATTTA.

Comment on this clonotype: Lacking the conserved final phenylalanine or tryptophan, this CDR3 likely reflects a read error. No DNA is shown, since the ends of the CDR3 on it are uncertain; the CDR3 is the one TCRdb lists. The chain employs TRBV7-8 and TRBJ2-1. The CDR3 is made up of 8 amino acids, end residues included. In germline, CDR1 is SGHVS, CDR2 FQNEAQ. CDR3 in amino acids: CASSFVNT.

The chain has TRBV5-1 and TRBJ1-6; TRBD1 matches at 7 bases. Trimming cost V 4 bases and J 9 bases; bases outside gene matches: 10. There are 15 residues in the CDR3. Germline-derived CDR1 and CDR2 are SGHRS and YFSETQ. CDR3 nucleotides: TGCGCCAGCAGCCCTTCGACAGGGCAGGGTTCACCCCTCCACTTT. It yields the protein CASSPSTGQGSPLHF. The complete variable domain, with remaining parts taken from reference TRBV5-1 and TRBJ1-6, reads KAGVTQTPRYLIKTRGQQVTLSCSPISGHRSVSWYQQTPGQGLQFLFEYFSETQRNKGNFPGRFSGRQFSNSRSEMNVSTLELGDSALYLCASSPSTGQGSPLHFGNGTRLTVT.

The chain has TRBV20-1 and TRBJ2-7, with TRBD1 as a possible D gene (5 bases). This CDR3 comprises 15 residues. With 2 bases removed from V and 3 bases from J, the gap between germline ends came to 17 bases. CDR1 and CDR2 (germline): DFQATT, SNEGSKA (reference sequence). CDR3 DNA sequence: TGCAGTGCTAGACCTCTTCGCCAGGGTATCTACGAGCAGTACTTC. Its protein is CSARPLRQGIYEQYF.

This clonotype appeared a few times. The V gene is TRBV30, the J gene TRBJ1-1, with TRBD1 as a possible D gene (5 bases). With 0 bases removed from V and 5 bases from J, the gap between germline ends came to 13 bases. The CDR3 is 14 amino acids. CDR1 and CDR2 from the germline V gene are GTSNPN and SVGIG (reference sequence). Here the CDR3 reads CAWSVFSGSTEAFF. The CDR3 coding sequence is TGTGCCTGGAGTGTCTTTTCAGGGAGTACTGAAGCTTTCTTT.

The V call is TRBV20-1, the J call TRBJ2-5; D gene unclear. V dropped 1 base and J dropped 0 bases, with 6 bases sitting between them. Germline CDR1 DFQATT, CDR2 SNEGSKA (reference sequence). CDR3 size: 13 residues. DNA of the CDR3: TGCAGTGCTAGAGCCGGCTACCAAGAGACCCAGTACTTC. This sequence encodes CSARAGYQETQYF.

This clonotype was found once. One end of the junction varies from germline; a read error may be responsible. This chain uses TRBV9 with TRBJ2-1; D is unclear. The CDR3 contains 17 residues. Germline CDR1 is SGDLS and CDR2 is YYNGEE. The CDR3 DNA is TGTACCAGCAGTGAGTCGAGGCTACCTCCCCCCTACAATGAGCAGTTCTTC. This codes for CTSSESRLPPPYNEQFF. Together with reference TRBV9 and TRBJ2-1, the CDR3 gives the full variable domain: DSGVTQTPKHLITATGQRVTLRCSPRSGDLSVYWYQQSLDQGLQFLIQYYNGEERAKGNILERFSAQQFPDLHSELNLSSLELGDSALYFCTSSESRLPPPYNEQFFGPGTRLTVL.

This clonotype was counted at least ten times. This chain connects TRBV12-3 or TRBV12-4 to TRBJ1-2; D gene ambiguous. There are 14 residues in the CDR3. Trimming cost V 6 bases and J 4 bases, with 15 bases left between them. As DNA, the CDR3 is TGTGCCAGCAGGGCGCCAGGCAGGTCCTATGGCTACACCTTC. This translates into CASRAPGRSYGYTF.

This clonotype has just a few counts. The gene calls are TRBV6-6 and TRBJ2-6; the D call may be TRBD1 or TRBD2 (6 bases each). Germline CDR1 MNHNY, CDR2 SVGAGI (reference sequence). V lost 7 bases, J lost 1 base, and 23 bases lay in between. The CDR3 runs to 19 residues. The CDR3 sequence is CASTSPYLGGGSGANVLTF. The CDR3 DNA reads TGTGCCAGCACCTCCCCTTATTTGGGGGGCGGATCTGGGGCCAACGTCCTGACTTTC.

The CDR3 sequence is CASQALGSKQFF. The CDR3 bases are TGTGCCAGCCAAGCCCTGGGGTCTAAGCAGTTCTTC. J is TRBJ2-1 and V is TRBV2, with unresolved D. The CDR3 extends over 12 amino acids. Trimming removed 8 bases at V and 11 bases at J, with 16 bases between. The germline V gene has CDR1 SNHLY and CDR2 FYNNEI.

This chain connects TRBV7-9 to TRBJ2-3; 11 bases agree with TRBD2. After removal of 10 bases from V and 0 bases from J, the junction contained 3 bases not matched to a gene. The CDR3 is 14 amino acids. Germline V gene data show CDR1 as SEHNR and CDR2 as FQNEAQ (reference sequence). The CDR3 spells CANGTSGSTDTQYF. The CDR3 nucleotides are TGTGCCAATGGGACTAGCGGTAGCACAGATACGCAGTATTTT.

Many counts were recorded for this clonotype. The CDR3 DNA sequence: TGCAGTGCCATGACAGGGGAAAGCTATGGCTACACCTTC. Residues: CSAMTGESYGYTF. The rearrangement links TRBV20-1 to TRBJ1-2; 8 bases are a match to TRBD1. J lost 4 bases, V lost 6 bases, and 7 bases had no gene match. The germline V gene has CDR1 DFQATT and CDR2 SNEGSKA (reference sequence). The CDR3 has 13 residues.

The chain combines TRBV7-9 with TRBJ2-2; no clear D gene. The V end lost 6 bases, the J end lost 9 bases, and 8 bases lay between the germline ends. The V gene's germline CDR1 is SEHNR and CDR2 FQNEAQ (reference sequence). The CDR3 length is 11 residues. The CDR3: CASRESRELFF. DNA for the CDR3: TGTGCCAGCAGGGAAAGCCGGGAGCTGTTTTTT.

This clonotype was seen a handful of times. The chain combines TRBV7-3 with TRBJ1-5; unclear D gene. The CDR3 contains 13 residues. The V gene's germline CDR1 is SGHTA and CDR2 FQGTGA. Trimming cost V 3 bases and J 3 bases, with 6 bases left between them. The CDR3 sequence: CASSLTNNQPQHF. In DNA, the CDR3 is TGTGCCAGCAGCTTGACAAACAATCAGCCCCAGCATTTT.